The 9 T cell receptor beta chains listed next were all sequenced from one sample in a study of CD8+ T cells in alopecia areata. Cell sorting was performed on pooled cutaneous lymph node cells with CD4, CD8alpha, NKG2D, NKG2ACE and other markers. cDNA serving as the sequencing template came from extracted, reverse transcribed RNA. Using immunoSEQ multiplex PCR, the repertoire was profiled, and TCRdb retains in-frame clones only, with some absent. This sample carries roughly 260,000 clones, none of them present only once. Material for sequencing was CD4+ T cells sorted from a lymph node. These receptors all come from a C3H/HeJ mouse with alopecia areata. The MHC haplotype of the strain is H2-k.

Points on this clone: Gene names are mouse gene names. The CDR3 extends 4 residues past the end of the read, so its final part is completed from the germline J gene. The same CDR3 also results from other DNA sequences found in this sample. This chain uses TRBV31 with TRBJ2-2; a possible D gene is TRBD1 (6 bases). CDR1 GKSSPN and CDR2 SITVG come from the germline V gene. V dropped 3 bases and J dropped 0 bases, with 11 bases sitting between them. The CDR3 totals 15 residues. The sequenced CDR3 bases are TGTGCCTGGAGCCCCAGACAGGCAAACACCGGG. It yields the protein CAWSPRQANTG. The whole CDR3 reads CAWSPRQANTGQLYF. The full variable domain, its missing parts supplied by reference TRBV31 and TRBJ2-2, is AQTIHQWPVAEIKAVGSPLSLGCTIKGKSSPNLYWYWQATGGTLQQLFYSITVGQVESVVQLNLSASRPKDDQFILSTEKLLLSHSGFYLCAWSPRQANTGQLYFGEGSKLTVL.

With regard to this clone: Gene names are mouse gene names. The read ends 4 residues before the CDR3 terminus; that terminus is restored from the germline J gene. The same CDR3 also results from other DNA sequences found in this sample. V gene TRBV13-1 combines with J gene TRBJ2-2; a weak D match, TRBD1 (5 bases). The CDR3 totals 15 residues. Deletions cut 0 bases from V and 4 bases from J, with 10 bases between. CDR1 is NSHNY, CDR2 SYGAGN, per germline. This chain's CDR3 is CASSDAPGSTGQLYF. The CDR3 DNA, read in part, is TGTGCCAGCAGTGATGCTCCAGGGAGCACCGGG.

This clone was found many times. Here the gene names and germline are mouse. The read is 4 residues too short to cover the CDR3 end, so that end is filled in from the germline J gene. This specimen includes other DNA sequences encoding the same CDR3. The gene calls are TRBV5 and TRBJ2-5; 7 bases line up with TRBD2. The CDR3 is made up of 14 amino acids. CDR1 and CDR2 (germline): LGHNA, YNLKQL (reference sequence). Trimming at V came to 0 bases and at J to 3 bases, leaving 0 bases not matched to a gene. Incomplete CDR3 DNA: TGTGCCAGCAGCCAAGACTGGGGGCAAGAC. Residues: CASSQDWGQD. The whole CDR3 protein reads CASSQDWGQDTQYF.

On this clone: Mouse names are used for the genes. The read stops 4 residues short of the end of the CDR3; the missing end is completed from the germline J gene. This chain links TRBV13-2 with TRBJ2-7; the match to TRBD2 covers 9 bases. CDR1 and CDR2 (germline): NNHNN, SYGAGS (reference sequence). The V gene end was trimmed by 1 base and the J gene end by 0 bases; junction bases not matched to a gene: 5. There are 16 residues in the CDR3. The DNA read from the CDR3 is TGTGCCAGCGGTGATATCTGGGGGGGATTCTCCTAT. It is translated as CASGDIWGGFSY. The whole CDR3 sequence is CASGDIWGGFSYEQYF.

This clone was counted only a few times. Here the gene names and germline are mouse. The sequenced fragment ends 4 residues before the CDR3 boundary, so the rest is inferred from the germline J gene. The V gene is TRBV13-1, the J gene TRBJ2-1, with 8 bases lining up with TRBD2. Per germline, CDR1 NSHNY and CDR2 SYGAGN. CDR3 size: 13 residues. CDR3 sequence: CASRTGVWAEQFF. Partial CDR3 DNA: TGTGCCAGCAGGACTGGGGTTTGGGCT.

This clone was observed a few times. All gene names here are mouse names. The CDR3 end falls 4 residues outside the read, so it is completed with the germline J gene. The same CDR3 is also encoded by other DNA sequences in this sample. The genes are TRBV13-1 and TRBJ2-4; a possible D gene is TRBD2 (6 bases). CDR1 is NSHNY, CDR2 SYGAGN, per germline. The CDR3 sequence is 13 residues long. The CDR3 region is CASSDAGENTLYF. CDR3 bases read: TGTGCCAGCAGTGATGCTGGGGAGAAC.

This clone occurred a few times. Gene names and germline refer to mouse. The CDR3 end is not reached by the read, which stops 4 residues before it; the germline J gene fills it in. V and J are TRBV19 and TRBJ2-7; the match to TRBD2 covers 10 bases. Germline-derived CDR1 and CDR2 are FNHDT and SITEND (reference sequence). The CDR3 has 13 residues. The CDR3 DNA, read in part, is TGTGCCAGCACCCAACTGGGGGGGTAT. It yields the protein CASTQLGGY. The CDR3 in its entirety is CASTQLGGYEQYF.

Worth noting for this clone: Genes and germline come from the mouse. The CDR3 sequence is CASSPGQISYEQYF. The sequenced CDR3 bases are TGTGCCAGCAGTCCGGGACAGATCTCCTAT. The chain links TRBV13-1 to TRBJ2-7; 7 bases agree with TRBD1. The read finishes 4 residues shy of the CDR3 end, and the germline J gene is used to complete it. The CDR3 has 14 amino acids. Germline V CDR1 and CDR2: NSHNY, SYGAGN. J lost 0 bases, V lost 4 bases, and 4 bases had no gene match.

As to this clone: Gene labels here are mouse ones. Read coverage stops 4 residues before the CDR3 terminus; the germline J gene supplies the remainder. The genes are TRBV13-3 and TRBJ2-3; 7 bases align to TRBD1. Per the germline V gene, CDR1 is NNHDY and CDR2 is SYVADS. V shed 2 bases and J 0 bases; nucleotides not matched to a gene: 3. The CDR3 runs 15 residues. The part of the CDR3 DNA that was read is TGTGCCAGCAGTGAGACAGGGCACAGTGCAGAA. Residues: CASSETGHSAE. The whole CDR3 protein is CASSETGHSAETLYF.